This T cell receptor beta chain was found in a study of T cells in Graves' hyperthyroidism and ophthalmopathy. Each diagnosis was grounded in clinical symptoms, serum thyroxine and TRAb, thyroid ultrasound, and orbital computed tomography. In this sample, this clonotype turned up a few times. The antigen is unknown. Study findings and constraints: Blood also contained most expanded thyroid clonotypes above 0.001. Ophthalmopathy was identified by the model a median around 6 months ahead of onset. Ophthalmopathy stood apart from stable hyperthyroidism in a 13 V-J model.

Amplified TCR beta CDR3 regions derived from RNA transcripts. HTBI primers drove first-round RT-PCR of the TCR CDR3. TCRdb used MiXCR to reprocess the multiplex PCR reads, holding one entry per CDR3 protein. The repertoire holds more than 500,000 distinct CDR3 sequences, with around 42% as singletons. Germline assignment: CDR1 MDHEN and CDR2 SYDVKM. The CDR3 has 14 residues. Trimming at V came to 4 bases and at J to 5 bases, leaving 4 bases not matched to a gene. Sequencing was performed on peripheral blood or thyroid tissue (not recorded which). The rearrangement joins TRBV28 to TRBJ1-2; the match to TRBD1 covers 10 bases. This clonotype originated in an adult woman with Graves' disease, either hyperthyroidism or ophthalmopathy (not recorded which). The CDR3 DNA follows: TGTGCCAGCAGTTCAGGACAGGGGGGATATGGCTACACCTTC. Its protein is CASSSGQGGYGYTF.